This TCR beta chain was identified during a study of blood T cell repertoires in COVID-19. Study-level background: Specimens from acute and convalescent COVID-19 originated in the United States, Italy and Spain. T cells, B-cell-depleted T cells, or PBMCs provided the cDNA or gDNA that served as material.

Patients of the Seattle cohort, enrolled during active infection, were followed longitudinally. The method was immunoSEQ multiplex PCR; TCRdb's version includes in-frame clones alone and lacks a portion of them. The sample carries approximately 160,000 clones, more than 80% recorded once. This CDR3 spans 14 amino acids. V was trimmed by 3 bases and J by 7 bases, leaving 15 bases between them. Germline V gene lookup returns CDR1 SEHNR and CDR2 FQNEAQ (reference sequence). This TCR was sampled from a woman in her sixties or seventies with COVID-19, enrolled during active disease. Sequenced input: peripheral blood. J is TRBJ1-2 and V is TRBV7-9; no definite D call. CDR3 in amino acids: CASSFLGTGGGYTF. CDR3 coding DNA: TGTGCCAGCAGCTTCCTGGGTACTGGAGGTGGCTACACCTTC. Drawing the rest from reference TRBV7-9 and TRBJ1-2, the complete variable domain is DTGVSQNPRHKITKRGQNVTFRCDPISEHNRLYWYRQTLGQGPEFLTYFQNEAQLEKSRLLSDRFSAERPKGSFSTLEIQRTEQGDSAMYLCASSFLGTGGGYTFGSGTRLTVV.